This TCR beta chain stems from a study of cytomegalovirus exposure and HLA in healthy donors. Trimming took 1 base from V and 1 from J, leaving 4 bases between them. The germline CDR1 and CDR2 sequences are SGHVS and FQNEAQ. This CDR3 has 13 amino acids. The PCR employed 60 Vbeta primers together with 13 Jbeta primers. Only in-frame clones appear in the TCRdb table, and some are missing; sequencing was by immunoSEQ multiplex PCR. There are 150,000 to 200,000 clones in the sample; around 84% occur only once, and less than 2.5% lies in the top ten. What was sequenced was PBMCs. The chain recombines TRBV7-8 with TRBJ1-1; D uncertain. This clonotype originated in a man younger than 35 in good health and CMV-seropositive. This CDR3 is CASSLVQNTEAFF. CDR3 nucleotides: TGTGCCAGCAGCTTAGTTCAGAACACTGAAGCTTTCTTT. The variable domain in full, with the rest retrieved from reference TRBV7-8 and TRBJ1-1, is GAGVSQSPRYKVAKRGQDVALRCDPISGHVSLFWYQQALGQGPEFLTYFQNEAQLDKSGLPSDRFFAERPEGSVSTLKIQRTQQEDSAVYLCASSLVQNTEAFFGQGTRLTVV.